This is a list of T cell receptor beta chains from one sample in a study of T cells after yellow fever vaccination. TCRdb called the 5' RACE reads again in MiXCR, with one record for every CDR3 protein. In the table there are 60,000 or so distinct CDR3 sequences, about 6.6% of which are singletons. The sequenced sample was CD8+ T cells sorted from PBMCs, obtained on the day of the first yellow fever vaccination. All receptors derive from a man younger than 35 who received the YFV17D yellow fever vaccine. Both conserved end residues are part of each CDR3. A D gene is named only where the DNA matches it firmly. Clone size is not always given. Where it is, it says once, few, many or a class for expanded clones.

d_gene: .; j_gene: TRBJ2-2; abundance: many; len: 14; v_gene: TRBV5-1; CDR3aa: CASSFIASAGELFF; CDR3nt: TGCGCCAGCAGCTTTATAGCTTCCGCCGGGGAGCTGTTTTTT
d_gene: .; j_gene: TRBJ1-1; abundance: many; len: 14; v_gene: TRBV7-9; CDR3aa: CASSPWTGNTEAFF; CDR3nt: TGTGCCAGCAGCCCATGGACGGGGAACACTGAAGCTTTCTTT
d_gene: TRBD2; j_gene: TRBJ2-1; abundance: .; len: 14; v_gene: TRBV15; CDR3aa: CATSGLAGVNEQFF; CDR3nt: TGTGCCACCAGCGGACTAGCGGGGGTCAATGAGCAGTTCTTC
d_gene: .; j_gene: TRBJ2-1; abundance: .; len: 15; v_gene: TRBV7-9; CDR3aa: CASSLGQGTYNEQFF; CDR3nt: TGTGCCAGCAGCTTAGGGCAGGGGACCTACAATGAGCAGTTCTTC
d_gene: .; j_gene: TRBJ2-5; abundance: .; len: 14; v_gene: TRBV2; CDR3aa: CASSEVVRGVTQYF; CDR3nt: TGTGCCAGCAGTGAGGTGGTGAGGGGAGTGACCCAGTACTTC
d_gene: TRBD2; j_gene: TRBJ2-7; abundance: few; len: 16; v_gene: TRBV27; CDR3aa: CASSPQFRTSSYEQYF; CDR3nt: TGTGCCAGCAGCCCCCAATTCCGGACTAGCTCCTACGAGCAGTACTTC
d_gene: .; j_gene: TRBJ2-5; abundance: many; len: 11; v_gene: TRBV28; CDR3aa: CASSPKETQYF; CDR3nt: TGTGCCAGCAGTCCAAAAGAGACCCAGTACTTC
d_gene: .; j_gene: TRBJ1-2; abundance: .; len: 14; v_gene: TRBV10-3; CDR3aa: CAISEGQINYGYTF; CDR3nt: TGTGCCATCAGTGAGGGGCAGATTAACTATGGCTACACCTTC
d_gene: .; j_gene: TRBJ1-1; abundance: many; len: 14; v_gene: TRBV5-1; CDR3aa: CASSFGSVNTEAFF; CDR3nt: TGCGCCAGCAGCTTTGGAAGCGTGAACACTGAAGCTTTCTTT
d_gene: .; j_gene: TRBJ2-7; abundance: few; len: 13; v_gene: TRBV18; CDR3aa: CASSGSRSDEQYF; CDR3nt: TGTGCCAGCTCAGGGAGCAGGAGCGACGAGCAGTACTTC
d_gene: .; j_gene: TRBJ2-7; abundance: few; len: 16; v_gene: TRBV3-1; CDR3aa: CASSPFEGQNFYEQYF; CDR3nt: TGTGCCAGCAGCCCTTTCGAAGGGCAGAATTTTTACGAGCAGTACTTC
d_gene: .; j_gene: TRBJ2-1; abundance: many; len: 15; v_gene: TRBV7-9; CDR3aa: CASSWGRRAPGEQFF; CDR3nt: TGTGCCAGCAGCTGGGGACGGCGGGCTCCCGGTGAGCAGTTCTTC
d_gene: TRBD1; j_gene: TRBJ1-6; abundance: many; len: 14; v_gene: TRBV20-1; CDR3aa: CSARDDREASPLHF; CDR3nt: TGCAGTGCTAGAGATGACAGGGAGGCTTCACCCCTCCACTTT
d_gene: TRBD1; j_gene: TRBJ2-7; abundance: many; len: 16; v_gene: TRBV12-3/TRBV12-4; CDR3aa: CASSLALPRTGLEQYF; CDR3nt: TGTGCCAGCAGTTTAGCGCTCCCCCGGACAGGTTTAGAGCAGTACTTC
d_gene: TRBD2; j_gene: TRBJ2-3; abundance: many; len: 15; v_gene: TRBV20-1; CDR3aa: CSARTSGDFTDTQYF; CDR3nt: TGCAGTGCAAGGACTAGCGGAGACTTCACAGATACGCAGTATTTT
d_gene: TRBD2; j_gene: TRBJ2-1; abundance: few; len: 17; v_gene: TRBV5-5; CDR3aa: CASGYRRSGGAYNEQFF; CDR3nt: TGTGCCAGCGGCTACCGACGAAGCGGGGGGGCCTACAATGAGCAGTTCTTC
d_gene: .; j_gene: TRBJ1-1; abundance: .; len: 14; v_gene: TRBV4-1; CDR3aa: CASSLRQVNTEAFF; CDR3nt: TGCGCCAGCAGTCTAAGACAGGTGAACACTGAAGCTTTCTTT
d_gene: .; j_gene: TRBJ1-6; abundance: few; len: 17; v_gene: TRBV25-1; CDR3aa: CASSEYRTSSYNSPLHF; CDR3nt: TGTGCCAGCAGTGAATATAGGACTAGCTCCTATAATTCACCCCTCCACTTT
d_gene: .; j_gene: TRBJ1-5; abundance: .; len: 17; v_gene: TRBV4-3; CDR3aa: CASSQDGPPNGGQPQHF; CDR3nt: TGCGCCAGCAGCCAAGATGGCCCCCCGAACGGAGGTCAGCCCCAGCATTTT
d_gene: .; j_gene: TRBJ1-4; abundance: .; len: 13; v_gene: TRBV5-6; CDR3aa: CASSFFSNEKLFF; CDR3nt: TGTGCCAGCAGCTTTTTTTCTAATGAAAAACTGTTTTTT
d_gene: TRBD1; j_gene: TRBJ1-2; abundance: few; len: 11; v_gene: TRBV29-1; CDR3aa: CSVTGAGGYTF; CDR3nt: TGCAGCGTCACAGGGGCTGGCGGCTACACCTTC
d_gene: .; j_gene: TRBJ2-1; abundance: many; len: 14; v_gene: TRBV9; CDR3aa: CASSPGGGYNEQFF; CDR3nt: TGTGCCAGCAGCCCAGGGGGGGGTTACAATGAGCAGTTCTTC
d_gene: .; j_gene: TRBJ1-2; abundance: few; len: 12; v_gene: TRBV6-1; CDR3aa: CASSEDGWGYTF; CDR3nt: TGTGCCAGCAGTGAGGACGGCTGGGGCTACACCTTC
d_gene: .; j_gene: TRBJ2-5; abundance: .; len: 16; v_gene: TRBV28; CDR3aa: CASSLNPGGPGETQYF; CDR3nt: TGTGCCAGCAGTCTCAACCCGGGGGGCCCGGGGGAGACCCAGTACTTC
d_gene: .; j_gene: TRBJ2-1; abundance: .; len: 16; v_gene: TRBV4-3; CDR3aa: CASSQDSLSEGIEQFF; CDR3nt: TGCGCCAGCAGCCAAGATTCGCTCTCCGAGGGAATTGAGCAGTTCTTC
d_gene: .; j_gene: TRBJ1-1; abundance: many; len: 14; v_gene: TRBV14; CDR3aa: CASSQSGFFGEAFF; CDR3nt: TGTGCCAGCAGCCAATCGGGTTTTTTCGGTGAAGCTTTCTTT